This T cell receptor (beta chain) was recorded in a study of blood T cell repertoires in COVID-19. Participant ages covered roughly 18 to 89 years across 24 US areas. Recovered status applied to Cohort 3 donors who had two consecutive negative PCRs. It also applied to those with clearance or with symptom resolution. TCRdb's table, derived via immunoSEQ multiplex PCR, lists solely in-frame clones and lacks some. The table has a few hundred thousand clones, 85% seen once. The CDR3 has 15 amino acids. V shed 10 bases, J shed 6 bases, and the junction held 15 bases outside the gene matches. CDR1 and CDR2 (germline): SNHLY, FYNNEI.

This chain links TRBV2 with TRBJ1-5; 7 bases fit TRBD1. The sequence derives from a middle-aged man who had recovered from COVID-19. The sequenced sample was PBMCs or T cells enriched from blood (not recorded which). In DNA form, the CDR3 reads TGTGCCACTAACCAAGGGGGCGCGGGAGGTCAGCCCCAGCATTTT. Its translation is CATNQGGAGGQPQHF. Looking up the rest from reference TRBV2 and TRBJ1-5 gives the full variable domain: EPEVTQTPSHQVTQMGQEVILRCVPISNHLYFYWYRQILGQKVEFLVSFYNNEISEKSEIFDDQFSVERPDGSNFTLKIRSTKLEDSAMYFCATNQGGAGGQPQHFGDGTRLSIL.